The T cell receptor (beta chain) described here comes from a study of PD-1 blockade in classical Hodgkin lymphoma. Study-level information: The nivolumab dose that patients received was 3 mg/kg, given intravenously every 2 weeks. The study's findings and limits: CD4+ TCR diversity rose significantly by C4D1, and CD8+ TCR diversity did not.

Assay used: immunoSEQ multiplex PCR; TCRdb lists only in-frame clones, some missing. Found here are 75,000 to 100,000 clones, about 93% of them singletons; the top ten hold around 2%. Concerning this clone itself: Its antigen is unknown.

CDR3 length: 16 amino acids. Germline assignment: CDR1 SGHRS and CDR2 YFSETQ. V was pared by 1 base and J by 0 bases, with 8 bases between. As for time point: cycle 4 day 1 (C4D1), after more than five weeks of nivolumab. Following autologous stem cell transplantation, relapse occurred in every patient, and exposure to brentuximab vedotin varied. Sequenced material: peripheral blood mononuclear cells (PBMCs), taken before the fourth cycle of nivolumab. The gene calls are TRBV5-1 and TRBJ2-6; D ambiguous. This receptor was identified in a human donor with classical Hodgkin lymphoma. The CDR3 spells CASSLFGGSGANVLTF. The CDR3 nucleotides are TGCGCCAGCAGCTTGTTCGGTGGCTCTGGGGCCAACGTCCTGACTTTC.